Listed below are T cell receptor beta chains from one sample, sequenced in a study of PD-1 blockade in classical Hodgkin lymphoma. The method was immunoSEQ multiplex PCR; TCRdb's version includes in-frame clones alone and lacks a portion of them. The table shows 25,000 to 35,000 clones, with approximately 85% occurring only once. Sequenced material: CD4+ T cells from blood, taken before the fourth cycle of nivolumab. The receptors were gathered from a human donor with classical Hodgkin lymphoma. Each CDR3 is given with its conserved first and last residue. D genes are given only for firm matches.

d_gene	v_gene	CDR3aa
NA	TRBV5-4	CASSRGGAAFF
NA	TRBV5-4	CASSSNPGHRHEKLFF
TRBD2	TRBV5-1	CASSLTSLAGGFSGANVLTF
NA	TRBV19	CASGRLNTEAFF
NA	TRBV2	CASQNVGINEKLFF
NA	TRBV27	CASSLTFQETQYF
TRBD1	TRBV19	CASSMDRGFYGYTF
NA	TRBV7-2	CASSLTLAVPETQYF
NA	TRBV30	CAWSVIRGGGYTF
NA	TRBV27	CASSFRAGQLATEAFF
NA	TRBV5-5	CASSLLGFGPPGANVLTF
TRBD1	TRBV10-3	CAIRDRGLYGYTF
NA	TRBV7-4	CASSWWGSSYEQYF
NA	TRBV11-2	CASGKLQGRDYEQYF
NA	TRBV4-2	CASSQEEEEPQHF
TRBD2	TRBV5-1	CASSITPGLAGGPSGANVLTF
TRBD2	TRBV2	CASRVDRGTSGFNEQFF
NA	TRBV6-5	CASSYSLNRANTEAFF
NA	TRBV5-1	CASSLVAGSKNTEAFF
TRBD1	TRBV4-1	CASSQEGTGNSGANVLTF
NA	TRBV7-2	CASSYPGGSGTDTQYF
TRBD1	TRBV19	CASSEGTGFFYEQYF
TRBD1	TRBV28	CAIHRGNYGYTF
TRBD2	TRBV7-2	CASSLREDRDEQFF
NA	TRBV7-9	CASIPRRDTSTGELFF
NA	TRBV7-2	CASSFSYEQYF
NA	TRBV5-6	CASSLYRDMNTEAFF
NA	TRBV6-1	CASSEAFGDQPQHF
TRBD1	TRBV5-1	CASSNSPGTGDEKLFF
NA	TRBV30	CAGARPQGTGELFF
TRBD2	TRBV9	CASSVTSAAYNEQFF